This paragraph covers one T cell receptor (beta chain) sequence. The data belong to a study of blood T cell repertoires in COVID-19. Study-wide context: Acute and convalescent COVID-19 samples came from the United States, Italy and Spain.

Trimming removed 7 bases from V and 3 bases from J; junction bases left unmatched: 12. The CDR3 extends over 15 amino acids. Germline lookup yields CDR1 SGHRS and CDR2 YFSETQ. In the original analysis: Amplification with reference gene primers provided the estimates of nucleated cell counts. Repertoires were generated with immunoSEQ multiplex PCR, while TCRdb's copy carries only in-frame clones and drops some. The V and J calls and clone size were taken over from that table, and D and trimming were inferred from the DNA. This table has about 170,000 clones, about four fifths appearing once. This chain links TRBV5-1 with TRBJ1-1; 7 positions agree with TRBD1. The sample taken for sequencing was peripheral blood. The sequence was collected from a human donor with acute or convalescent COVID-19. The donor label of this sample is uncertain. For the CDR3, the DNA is TGCGCCAGCGGTCAGGATCAGGGGGATTACACTGAAGCTTTCTTT. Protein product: CASGQDQGDYTEAFF.